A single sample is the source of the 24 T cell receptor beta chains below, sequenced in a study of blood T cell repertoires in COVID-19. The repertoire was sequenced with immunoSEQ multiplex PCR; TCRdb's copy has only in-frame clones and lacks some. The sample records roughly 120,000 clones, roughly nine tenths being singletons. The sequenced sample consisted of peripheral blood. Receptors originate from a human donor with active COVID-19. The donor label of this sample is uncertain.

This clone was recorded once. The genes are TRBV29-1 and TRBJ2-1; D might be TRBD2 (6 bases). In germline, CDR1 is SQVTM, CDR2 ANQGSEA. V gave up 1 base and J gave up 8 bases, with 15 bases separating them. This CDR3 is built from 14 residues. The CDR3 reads CSVEAGAGLDEQFF. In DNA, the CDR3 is TGCAGCGTTGAAGCCGGCGCGGGGTTGGATGAGCAGTTCTTC.

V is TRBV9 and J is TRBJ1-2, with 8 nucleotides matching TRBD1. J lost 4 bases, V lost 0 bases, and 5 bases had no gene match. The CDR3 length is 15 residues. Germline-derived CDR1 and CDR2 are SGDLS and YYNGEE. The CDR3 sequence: CASSVASGGLYGYTF. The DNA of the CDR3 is TGTGCCAGCAGCGTAGCGTCAGGGGGCCTCTATGGCTACACCTTC. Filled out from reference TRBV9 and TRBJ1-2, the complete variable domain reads DSGVTQTPKHLITATGQRVTLRCSPRSGDLSVYWYQQSLDQGLQFLIQYYNGEERAKGNILERFSAQQFPDLHSELNLSSLELGDSALYFCASSVASGGLYGYTFGSGTRLTVV.

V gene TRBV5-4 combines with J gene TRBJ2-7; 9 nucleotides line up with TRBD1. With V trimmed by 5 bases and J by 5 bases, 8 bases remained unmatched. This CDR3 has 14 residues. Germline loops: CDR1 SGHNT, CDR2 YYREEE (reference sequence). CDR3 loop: CASRKAGQGHEQYF. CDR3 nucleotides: TGTGCCAGCAGAAAGGCCGGACAGGGGCACGAGCAGTACTTC. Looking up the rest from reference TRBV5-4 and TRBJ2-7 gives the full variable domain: ETGVTQSPTHLIKTRGQQVTLRCSSQSGHNTVSWYQQALGQGPQFIFQYYREEENGRGNFPPRFSGLQFPNYSSELNVNALELDDSALYLCASRKAGQGHEQYFGPGTRLTVT.

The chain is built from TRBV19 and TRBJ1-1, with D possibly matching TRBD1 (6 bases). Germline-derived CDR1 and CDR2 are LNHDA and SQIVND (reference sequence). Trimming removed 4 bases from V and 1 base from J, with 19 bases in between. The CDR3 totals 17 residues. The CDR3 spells CASSTRLGTSGNTEAFF. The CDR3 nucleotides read TGTGCCAGTAGTACTCGTCTCGGGACATCGGGGAACACTGAAGCTTTCTTT.

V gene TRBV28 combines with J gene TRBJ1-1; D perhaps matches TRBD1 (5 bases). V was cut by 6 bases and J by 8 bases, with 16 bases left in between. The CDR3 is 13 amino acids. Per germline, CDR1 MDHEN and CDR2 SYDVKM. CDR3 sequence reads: CASRATFRAEAFF. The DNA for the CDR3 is TGTGCCAGCAGGGCCACCTTCAGGGCAGAAGCTTTCTTT. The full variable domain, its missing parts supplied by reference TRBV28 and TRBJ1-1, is DVKVTQSSRYLVKRTGEKVFLECVQDMDHENMFWYRQDPGLGLRLIYFSYDVKMKEKGDIPEGYSVSREKKERFSLILESASTNQTSMYLCASRATFRAEAFFGQGTRLTVV.

CDR3 DNA: TGTGCCAGCAGCCCCTTAGGAAGCGGGGGGGCAAATGAGCAGTTCTTC. The encoded protein is CASSPLGSGGANEQFF. The rearrangement uses TRBV7-9 and TRBJ2-1, with 10 bases aligning to TRBD2. Trimming cost V 5 bases and J 7 bases; bases outside gene matches: 11. Germline loops: CDR1 SEHNR, CDR2 FQNEAQ (reference sequence). This CDR3 spans 16 amino acids.

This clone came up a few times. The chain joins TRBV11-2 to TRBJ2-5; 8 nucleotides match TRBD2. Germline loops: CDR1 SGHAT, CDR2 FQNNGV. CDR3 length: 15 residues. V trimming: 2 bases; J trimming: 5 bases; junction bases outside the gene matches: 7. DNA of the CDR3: TGTGCCAGCAGCTTAAGCGGGGGTCCCGCGGAGACCCAGTACTTC. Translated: CASSLSGGPAETQYF. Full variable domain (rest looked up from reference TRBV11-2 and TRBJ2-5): EAGVAQSPRYKIIEKRQSVAFWCNPISGHATLYWYQQILGQGPKLLIQFQNNGVVDDSQLPKDRFSAERLKGVDSTLKIQPAKLEDSAVYLCASSLSGGPAETQYFGPGTRLLVL.

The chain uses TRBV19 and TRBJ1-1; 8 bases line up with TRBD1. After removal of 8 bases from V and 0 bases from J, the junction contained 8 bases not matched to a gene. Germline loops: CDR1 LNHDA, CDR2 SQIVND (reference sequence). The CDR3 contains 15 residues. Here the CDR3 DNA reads TGTGCCAGTGTACACCGGACAGGGCTGAACACTGAAGCTTTCTTT. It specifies CASVHRTGLNTEAFF.

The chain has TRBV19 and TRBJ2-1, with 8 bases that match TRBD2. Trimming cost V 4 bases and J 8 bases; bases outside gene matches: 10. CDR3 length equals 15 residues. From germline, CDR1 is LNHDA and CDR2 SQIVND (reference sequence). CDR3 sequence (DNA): TGTGCCAGTAGTACGCGGGGGGCCCTTAAGGATGAGCAGTTCTTC. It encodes CASSTRGALKDEQFF. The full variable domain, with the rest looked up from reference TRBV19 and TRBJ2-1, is DGGITQSPKYLFRKEGQNVTLSCEQNLNHDAMYWYRQDPGQGLRLIYYSQIVNDFQKGDIAEGYSVSREKKESFPLTVTSAQKNPTAFYLCASSTRGALKDEQFFGPGTRLTVL.

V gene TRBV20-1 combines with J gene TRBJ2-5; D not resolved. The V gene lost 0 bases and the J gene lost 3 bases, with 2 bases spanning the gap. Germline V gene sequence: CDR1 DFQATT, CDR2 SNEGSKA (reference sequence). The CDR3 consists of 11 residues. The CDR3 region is CSARDKETQYF. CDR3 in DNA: TGCAGTGCTAGAGATAAAGAGACCCAGTACTTC.

The CDR3 region is CASSERVLAAETQYF. The CDR3 nucleotides are TGTGCCAGCAGTGAAAGGGTGCTAGCCGCAGAGACCCAGTACTTC. The V call is TRBV2, the J call TRBJ2-5, with D perhaps TRBD2 (5 bases). Germline CDR1 SNHLY, CDR2 FYNNEI. The V and J ends lost 2 bases and 4 bases respectively, with 14 bases between them. The CDR3 runs 15 residues.

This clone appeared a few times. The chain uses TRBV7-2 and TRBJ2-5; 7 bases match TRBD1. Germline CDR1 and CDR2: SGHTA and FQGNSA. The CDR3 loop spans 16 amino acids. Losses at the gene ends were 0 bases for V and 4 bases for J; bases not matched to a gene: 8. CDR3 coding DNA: TGTGCCAGCAGCTTAGCGCGGTCAGGGGGTGGAGAGACCCAGTACTTC. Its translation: CASSLARSGGGETQYF.

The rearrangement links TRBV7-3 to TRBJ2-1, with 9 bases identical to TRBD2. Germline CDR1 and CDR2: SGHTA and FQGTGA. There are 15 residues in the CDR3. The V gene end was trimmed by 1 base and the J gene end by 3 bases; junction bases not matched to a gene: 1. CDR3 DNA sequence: TGTGCCAGCAGCTTAATACTAGCGGGCTACAATGAGCAGTTCTTC. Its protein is CASSLILAGYNEQFF.

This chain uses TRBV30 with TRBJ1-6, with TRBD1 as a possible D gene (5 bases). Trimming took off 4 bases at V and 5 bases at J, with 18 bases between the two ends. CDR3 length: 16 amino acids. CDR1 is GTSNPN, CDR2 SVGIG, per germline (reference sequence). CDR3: CAWKIDSLAHNSPLHF. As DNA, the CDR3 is TGTGCCTGGAAGATCGACAGTTTGGCGCATAATTCACCCCTCCACTTT.

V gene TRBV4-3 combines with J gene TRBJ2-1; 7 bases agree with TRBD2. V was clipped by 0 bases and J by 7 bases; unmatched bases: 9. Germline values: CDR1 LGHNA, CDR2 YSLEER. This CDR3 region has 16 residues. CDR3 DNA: TGCGCCAGCAGCCAAGACATCGGGGGGTTCGAGAATGAGCAGTTCTTC. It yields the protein CASSQDIGGFENEQFF.

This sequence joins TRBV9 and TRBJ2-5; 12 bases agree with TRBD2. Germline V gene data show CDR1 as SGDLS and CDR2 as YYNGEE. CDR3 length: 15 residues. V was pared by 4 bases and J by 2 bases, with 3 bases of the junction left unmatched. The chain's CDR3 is CASSLGLAGQETQYF. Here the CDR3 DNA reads TGTGCCAGCAGCCTTGGACTAGCGGGGCAAGAGACCCAGTACTTC.

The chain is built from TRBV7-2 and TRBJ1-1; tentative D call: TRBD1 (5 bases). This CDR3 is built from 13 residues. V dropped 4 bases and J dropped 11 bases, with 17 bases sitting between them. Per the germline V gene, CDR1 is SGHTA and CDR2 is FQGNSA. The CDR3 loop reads CASSSNSGTSAFF. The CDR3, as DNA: TGTGCCAGCAGCTCCAACAGCGGGACCTCGGCTTTCTTT.

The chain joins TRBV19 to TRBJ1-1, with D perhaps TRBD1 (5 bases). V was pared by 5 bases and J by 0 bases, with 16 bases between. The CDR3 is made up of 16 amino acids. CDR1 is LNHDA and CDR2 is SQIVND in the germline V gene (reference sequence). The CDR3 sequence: CASSFHRTGMNTEAFF. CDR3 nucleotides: TGTGCCAGTAGTTTCCACCGCACAGGTATGAACACTGAAGCTTTCTTT.

The CDR3 here is CASSKRQQANEKLFF. CDR3 nucleotides: TGTGCCAGCAGCAAACGACAGCAGGCTAATGAAAAACTGTTTTTT. The chain is built from TRBV7-9 and TRBJ1-4; a possible D gene is TRBD1 (5 bases). Germline CDR1 SEHNR, CDR2 FQNEAQ (reference sequence). The CDR3 consists of 15 residues. The V end lost 5 bases, the J end lost 3 bases, and 13 bases lay between the germline ends.

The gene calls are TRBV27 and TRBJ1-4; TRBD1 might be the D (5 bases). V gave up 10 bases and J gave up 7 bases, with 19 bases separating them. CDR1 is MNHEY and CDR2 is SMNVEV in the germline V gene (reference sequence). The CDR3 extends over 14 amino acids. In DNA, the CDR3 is TGTGCCACCTCGTCTGGACACCAGAGTGAAAAACTGTTTTTT. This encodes CATSSGHQSEKLFF.

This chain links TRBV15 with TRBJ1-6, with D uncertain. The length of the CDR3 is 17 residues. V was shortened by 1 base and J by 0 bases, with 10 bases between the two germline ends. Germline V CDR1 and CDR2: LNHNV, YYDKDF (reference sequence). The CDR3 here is CATSRVVGSSYNSPLHF. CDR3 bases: TGTGCCACCAGCAGAGTGGTAGGGAGCTCCTATAATTCACCCCTCCACTTT. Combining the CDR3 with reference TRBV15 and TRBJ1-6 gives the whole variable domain DAMVIQNPRYQVTQFGKPVTLSCSQTLNHNVMYWYQQKSSQAPKLLFHYYDKDFNNEADTPDNFQSRRPNTSFCFLDIRSPGLGDTAMYLCATSRVVGSSYNSPLHFGNGTRLTVT.

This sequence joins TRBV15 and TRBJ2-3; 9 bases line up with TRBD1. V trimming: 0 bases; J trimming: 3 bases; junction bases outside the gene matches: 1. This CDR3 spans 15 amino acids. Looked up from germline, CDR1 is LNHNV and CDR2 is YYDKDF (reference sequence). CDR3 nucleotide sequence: TGTGCCACCAGCAGAGAACAGGGGGCGACAGATACGCAGTATTTT. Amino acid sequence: CATSREQGATDTQYF.

CDR3 sequence: CASSYHGTGSSYNSPLHF. For the CDR3, the DNA is TGTGCCAGCAGTTACCACGGGACAGGCAGCTCCTATAATTCACCCCTCCACTTT. The rearrangement uses TRBV6-2 or TRBV6-3 and TRBJ1-6; 8 nucleotides line up with TRBD1. In germline, CDR1 is MNHEY, CDR2 SVGEGT. The V gene end was trimmed by 2 bases and the J gene end by 0 bases; junction bases not matched to a gene: 6. The CDR3 is 18 residues long.

CDR3 loop: CASSRQGFNNEQFF. The CDR3 region has the DNA TGTGCCAGTAGTAGACAGGGATTTAACAATGAGCAGTTCTTC. The V call is TRBV19, the J call TRBJ2-1; 7 nucleotides match TRBD1. The CDR3 runs 14 residues. V was pared by 4 bases and J by 5 bases, with 5 bases of the junction left unmatched. Germline CDR1 is LNHDA and CDR2 is SQIVND (reference sequence).